The 9 T cell receptor beta chains below come from one sample, sequenced in a study of cytomegalovirus exposure and HLA in healthy donors. Sequencing was performed with immunoSEQ multiplex PCR; in TCRdb, only in-frame clones are kept and a portion is missing. The table has around 61,000 clones, roughly nine tenths seen once. The sample was PBMCs. These receptors were taken from a man aged 18 to 35 in good health and CMV-seronegative.

The chain employs TRBV2 and TRBJ2-1, with 7 bases aligning to TRBD2. V shed 9 bases, J shed 0 bases, and the junction held 5 bases outside the gene matches. CDR1 and CDR2 from the germline V gene are SNHLY and FYNNEI. CDR3 length: 14 amino acids. CDR3 sequence: CASPGTISYNEQFF. The CDR3 nucleotides read TGTGCCAGTCCCGGGACTATCTCCTACAATGAGCAGTTCTTC.

The rearrangement uses TRBV11-3 and TRBJ2-1; perhaps TRBD2 as D (6 bases). CDR3 length: 16 residues. Germline assignment: CDR1 SGHNT and CDR2 YENEEA. Between the trimmed V and J ends, which lost 3 bases and 0 bases, there was a span of 12 bases. CDR3 in DNA: TGTGCCAGCAGCTTTGACGGAGGGAGCTCCTACAATGAGCAGTTCTTC. Residues: CASSFDGGSSYNEQFF. Filled out from reference TRBV11-3 and TRBJ2-1, the complete variable domain reads EAGVVQSPRYKIIEKKQPVAFWCNPISGHNTLYWYLQNLGQGPELLIRYENEEAVDDSQLPKDRFSAERLKGVDSTLKIQPAELGDSAVYLCASSFDGGSSYNEQFFGPGTRLTVL.

This clone was seen a single time. V usage is TRBV9 and J usage is TRBJ2-5; 8 nucleotides match TRBD1. CDR1 and CDR2 from the germline V gene are SGDLS and YYNGEE. J was trimmed by 5 bases and V by 4 bases; bases with no gene match: 7. CDR3 length: 14 residues. CDR3 DNA: TGTGCCAGCAGCTCCTGGACAGGGAGCGAGACCCAGTACTTC. Its protein is CASSSWTGSETQYF.

The rearrangement uses TRBV5-1 and TRBJ2-1; 11 positions agree with TRBD2. The germline V gene encodes CDR1 SGHRS and CDR2 YFSETQ. The CDR3 has 15 amino acids. V shed 4 bases and J 4 bases; nucleotides not matched to a gene: 4. In DNA, the CDR3 is TGCGCCAGCAGCCCCGGGACTAGCGGATACAATGAGCAGTTCTTC. Encoded protein: CASSPGTSGYNEQFF.

This chain uses TRBV28 with TRBJ2-3, with D tentatively TRBD2 (6 bases). V lost 4 bases, J lost 3 bases, and 8 bases lay in between. CDR3 length: 13 amino acids. In germline, CDR1 is MDHEN, CDR2 SYDVKM. The CDR3 nucleotides read TGTGCCAGCAGTTCGACTAGAACAGATACGCAGTATTTT. Residues: CASSSTRTDTQYF.

In its sample, this clone was seen once. One end of the junction fails to match germline, which may point to a read error. V usage is TRBV6-1 and J usage is TRBJ1-3; D gene ambiguous. The CDR3 is made up of 13 amino acids. Germline V gene lookup returns CDR1 MNHNS and CDR2 SASEGT. Here the CDR3 reads CVSGPVLGNTIYF. CDR3 DNA sequence: TGCGTCTCCGGTCCCGTACTGGGAAACACCATATATTTT.

The rearrangement joins TRBV5-1 to TRBJ2-5; D gene unclear. The V gene lost 0 bases and the J gene lost 5 bases, with 5 bases spanning the gap. The CDR3 is 12 residues long. CDR1 SGHRS and CDR2 YFSETQ come from the germline V gene. The CDR3 DNA reads TGCGCCAGCAGCTTGGACCGGGAGACCCAGTACTTC. Translation gives CASSLDRETQYF.

About this clone itself: At one boundary the junction diverges from the germline segment, which might be a read error. This chain links TRBV9 with TRBJ2-1; 8 positions agree with TRBD2. There are 17 residues in the CDR3. Germline V gives CDR1 SGDLS, CDR2 YYNGEE. Written as DNA, the CDR3 is TGTGCCAGCAGCGTAGCCCCCTCTGGACTAGCCGGAAATGCGCAGTTCTTC. This translates into CASSVAPSGLAGNAQFF.

The CDR3 bases are TGTGCCAGCAGCCAAGGTCCAGGGGGTCAAGAGACCCAGTACTTC. Its protein is CASSQGPGGQETQYF. This sequence joins TRBV14 and TRBJ2-5; 7 positions agree with TRBD1. V was pared by 1 base and J by 2 bases, with 4 bases of the junction left unmatched. Per germline, CDR1 SGHDN and CDR2 FVKESK. The CDR3 totals 15 residues.